The present T cell receptor (beta chain) was sequenced within a study of blood T cell repertoires in COVID-19. Study-level information: Donors in the United States, Italy and Spain gave samples during acute or convalescent COVID-19. The analysed material was cDNA or gDNA that came from T cells, B-cell-depleted T cells, or PBMCs.

The V end lost 4 bases, the J end lost 1 base, and 12 bases lay between the germline ends. In germline, CDR1 is SGDLS, CDR2 YYNGEE. CDR3 size: 15 residues. Sequencing was performed with immunoSEQ multiplex PCR; in TCRdb, only in-frame clones are kept and a portion is missing. The table shows over 150,000 clones, with over 70% occurring only once. The source of this sequence is an older woman with acute or convalescent COVID-19. The chain carries TRBV9 and TRBJ1-5; a possible D gene is TRBD1 (6 bases). Sequenced sample: peripheral blood. Here the CDR3 reads CASSTGHLSNQPQHF. The CDR3 region has the DNA TGTGCCAGCAGCACGGGACACCTAAGCAATCAGCCCCAGCATTTT.